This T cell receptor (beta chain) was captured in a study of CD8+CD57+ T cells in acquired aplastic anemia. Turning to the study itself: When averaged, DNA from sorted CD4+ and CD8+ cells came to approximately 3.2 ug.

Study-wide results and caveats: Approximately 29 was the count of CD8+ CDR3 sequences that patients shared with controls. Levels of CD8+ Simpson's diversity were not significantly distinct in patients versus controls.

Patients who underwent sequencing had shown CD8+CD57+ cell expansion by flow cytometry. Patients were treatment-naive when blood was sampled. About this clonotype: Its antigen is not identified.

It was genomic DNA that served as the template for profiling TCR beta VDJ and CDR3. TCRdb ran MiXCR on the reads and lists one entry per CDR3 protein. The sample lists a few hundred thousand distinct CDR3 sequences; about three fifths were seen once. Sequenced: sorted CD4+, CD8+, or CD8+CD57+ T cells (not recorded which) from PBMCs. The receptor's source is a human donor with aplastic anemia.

CDR3 residues: CASGGSGNTIYF. The CDR3 DNA sequence: TGTGCCAGCGGGGGTTCTGGAAACACCATATATTTT. J is TRBJ1-3 and V is TRBV12-3 or TRBV12-4; D might be TRBD1 (5 bases). This CDR3 is 12 amino acids long. Trimming shortened V by 8 bases and J by 1 base, and 6 bases separated the two germline ends.